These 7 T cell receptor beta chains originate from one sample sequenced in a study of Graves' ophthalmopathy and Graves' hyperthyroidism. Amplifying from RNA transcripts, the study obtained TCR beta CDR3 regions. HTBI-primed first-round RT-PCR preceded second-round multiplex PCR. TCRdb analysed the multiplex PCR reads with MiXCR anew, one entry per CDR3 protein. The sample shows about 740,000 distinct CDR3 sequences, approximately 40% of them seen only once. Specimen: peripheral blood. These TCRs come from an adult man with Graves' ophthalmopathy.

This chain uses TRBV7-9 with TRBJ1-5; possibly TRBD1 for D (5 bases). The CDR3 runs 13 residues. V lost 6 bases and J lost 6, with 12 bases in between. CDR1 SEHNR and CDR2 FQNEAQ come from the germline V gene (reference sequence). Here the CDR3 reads CASSPDNSQPQHF. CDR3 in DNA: TGTGCCAGCAGTCCGGACAATAGTCAGCCCCAGCATTTT.

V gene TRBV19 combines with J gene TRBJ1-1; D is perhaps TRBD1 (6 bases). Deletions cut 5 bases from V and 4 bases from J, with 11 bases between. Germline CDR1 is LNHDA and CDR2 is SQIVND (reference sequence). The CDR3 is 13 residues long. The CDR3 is CASSSGGRTEAFF. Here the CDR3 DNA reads TGTGCCAGTAGTTCGGGGGGGCGCACTGAAGCTTTCTTT.

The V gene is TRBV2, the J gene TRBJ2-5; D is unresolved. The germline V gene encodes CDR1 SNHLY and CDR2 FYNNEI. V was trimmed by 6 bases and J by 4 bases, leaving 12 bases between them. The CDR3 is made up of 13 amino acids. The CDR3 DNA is TGTGCCAGCAGGAACCCTAGATTAGAGACCCAGTACTTC. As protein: CASRNPRLETQYF.

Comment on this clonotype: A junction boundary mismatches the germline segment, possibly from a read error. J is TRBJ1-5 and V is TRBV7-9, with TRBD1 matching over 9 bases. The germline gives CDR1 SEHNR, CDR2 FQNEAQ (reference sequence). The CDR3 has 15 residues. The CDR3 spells CASSAWTGDLQPQHF. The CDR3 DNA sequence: TGCGCCAGCAGCGCGTGGACAGGGGATTTACAGCCCCAGCATTTT.

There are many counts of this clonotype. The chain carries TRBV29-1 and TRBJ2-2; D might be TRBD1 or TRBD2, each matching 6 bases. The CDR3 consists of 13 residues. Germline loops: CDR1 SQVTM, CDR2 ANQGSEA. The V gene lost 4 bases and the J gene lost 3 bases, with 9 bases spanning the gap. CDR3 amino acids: CSVVEGDTGELFF. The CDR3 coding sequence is TGCAGCGTTGTGGAGGGGGACACCGGGGAGCTGTTTTTT.

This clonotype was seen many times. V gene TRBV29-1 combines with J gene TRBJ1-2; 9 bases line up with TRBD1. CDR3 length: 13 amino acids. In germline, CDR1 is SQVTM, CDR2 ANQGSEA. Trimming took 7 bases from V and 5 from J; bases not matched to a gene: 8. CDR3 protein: CSARQGGDYGYTF. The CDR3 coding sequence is TGCAGCGCCAGACAGGGGGGTGATTATGGCTACACCTTC.

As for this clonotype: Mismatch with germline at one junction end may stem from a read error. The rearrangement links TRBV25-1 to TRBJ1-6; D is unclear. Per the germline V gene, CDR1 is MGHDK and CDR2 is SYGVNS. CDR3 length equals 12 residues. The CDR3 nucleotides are TGTGCCAGCACTGAAGGCCGGAGACCCCTCCACTTT. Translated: CASTEGRRPLHF.